This T cell receptor beta chain stems from a study of blood T cell repertoires in COVID-19. The authors' processing: Counts of nucleated cells, estimated from reference gene primer amplification, were obtained. Here immunoSEQ multiplex PCR was the method, and the copy in TCRdb shows in-frame clones only, minus some. V and J calls plus clone size are reproduced from that table; the DNA served to infer D and trimming. The table lists fewer than 350,000 clones, approximately 89% of them singletons, with roughly 3.9% in the top ten. Patients from Seattle were sampled longitudinally, starting during active infection. This clone was detected once. The trim removed 1 base at V and 6 bases at J, leaving 9 bases unmatched. The CDR3 is made up of 16 amino acids. CDR1 is MNHEY, CDR2 SVGEGT, per germline.

Sequences were obtained from peripheral blood. This chain uses TRBV6-2 or TRBV6-3 with TRBJ2-5; TRBD2 aligns across 9 bases. The source of this sequence is a woman aged 60-70 years with COVID-19, enrolled during active disease. The CDR3 here is CASSYWRGGAEKTQYF. The CDR3, as DNA: TGTGCCAGCAGTTACTGGCGCGGGGGGGCCGAAAAGACCCAGTACTTC.